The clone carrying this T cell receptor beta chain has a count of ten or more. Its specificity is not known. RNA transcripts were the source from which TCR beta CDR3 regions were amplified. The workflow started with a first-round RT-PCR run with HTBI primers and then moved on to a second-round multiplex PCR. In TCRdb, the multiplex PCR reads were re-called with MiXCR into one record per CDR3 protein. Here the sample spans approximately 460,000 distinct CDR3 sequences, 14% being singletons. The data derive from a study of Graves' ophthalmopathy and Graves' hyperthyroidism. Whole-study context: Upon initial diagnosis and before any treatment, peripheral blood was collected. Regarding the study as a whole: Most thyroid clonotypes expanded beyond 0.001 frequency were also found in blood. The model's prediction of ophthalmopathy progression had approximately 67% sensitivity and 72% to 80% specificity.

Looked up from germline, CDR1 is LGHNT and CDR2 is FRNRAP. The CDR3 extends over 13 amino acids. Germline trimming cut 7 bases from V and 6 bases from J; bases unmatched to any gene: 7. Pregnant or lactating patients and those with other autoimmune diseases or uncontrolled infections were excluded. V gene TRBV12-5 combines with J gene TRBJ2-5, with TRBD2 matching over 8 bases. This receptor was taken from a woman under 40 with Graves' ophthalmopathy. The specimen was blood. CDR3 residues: CASVRTGGQTQYF. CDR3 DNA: TGTGCTAGTGTCCGTACGGGGGGGCAGACCCAGTACTTC.